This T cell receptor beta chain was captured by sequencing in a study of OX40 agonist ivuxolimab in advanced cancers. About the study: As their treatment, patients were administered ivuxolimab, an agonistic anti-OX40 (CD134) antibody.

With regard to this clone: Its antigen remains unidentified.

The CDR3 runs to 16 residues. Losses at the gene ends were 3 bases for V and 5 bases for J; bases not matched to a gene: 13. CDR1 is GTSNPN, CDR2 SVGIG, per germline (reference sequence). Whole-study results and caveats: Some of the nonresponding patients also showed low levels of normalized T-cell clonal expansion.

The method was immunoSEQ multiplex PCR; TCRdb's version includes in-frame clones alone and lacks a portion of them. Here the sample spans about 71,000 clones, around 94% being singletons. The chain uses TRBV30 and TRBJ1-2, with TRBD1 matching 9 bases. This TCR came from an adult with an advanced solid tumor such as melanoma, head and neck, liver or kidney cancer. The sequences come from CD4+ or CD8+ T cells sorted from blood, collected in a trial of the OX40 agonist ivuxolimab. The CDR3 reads CAWSHLETGGQYGYTF. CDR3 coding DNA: TGTGCCTGGAGCCACCTTGAGACAGGGGGGCAATATGGCTACACCTTC.